This T cell receptor (beta chain) was sequenced during a study of blood T cell repertoires in COVID-19. Methods used by the authors: For nucleated cells, counts were estimated from reference gene primer amplification. Here immunoSEQ multiplex PCR was the method, and the copy in TCRdb shows in-frame clones only, minus some. The DNA gave D and trimming, while V, J and clone size come from that table. The sample contains 300,000 to 350,000 clones, 90% of which appear only once. The CDR3 contains 13 residues. The V gene's germline CDR1 is MDHEN and CDR2 SYDVKM. The V and J ends lost 2 bases and 4 bases respectively, with 6 bases between them.

This sequence was found in a woman in her late teens or twenties with acute COVID-19. The sequenced sample was PBMCs or T cells enriched from blood (not recorded which). This chain joins TRBV28 and TRBJ2-1; no firm D call. Here the CDR3 DNA reads TGTGCCAGCAGTTTAAGACTGTACAATGAGCAGTTCTTC. Its protein product is CASSLRLYNEQFF.